The clone carrying this T cell receptor (beta chain) was detected ten times or more. The antigen is undetermined. Individually, cDNA molecules had unique molecular identifiers attached to them. TCRdb reanalysed the 5' RACE reads using MiXCR and keeps one entry per CDR3 protein. The sample yields tens of thousands of distinct CDR3 sequences, 9% to 10% seen once. These data come from a study of early T cells in non-severe SARS-CoV-2 infection. Study-level background: Sequenced bulk RNA came from whole blood that was unsorted, and chains were unpaired. Whole-study findings and limits: CD4 and private specificities were missed by VDJdb matching, which favored anti-spike CD8 responses.

The CDR3 spans 12 residues. Trimming took off 1 base at V and 2 bases at J, with 2 bases between the two ends. The germline gives CDR1 KGHSH, CDR2 LQKENI. The sequence was obtained from an adult who was a healthcare worker with PCR-confirmed SARS-CoV-2 infection or an uninfected control (not recorded which). The gene calls are TRBV18 and TRBJ1-2; no firm D call. The sample comprised whole blood. In nucleotides, the CDR3 is TGTGCCAGCTCACCACGAAACTATGGCTACACCTTC. This sequence encodes CASSPRNYGYTF.